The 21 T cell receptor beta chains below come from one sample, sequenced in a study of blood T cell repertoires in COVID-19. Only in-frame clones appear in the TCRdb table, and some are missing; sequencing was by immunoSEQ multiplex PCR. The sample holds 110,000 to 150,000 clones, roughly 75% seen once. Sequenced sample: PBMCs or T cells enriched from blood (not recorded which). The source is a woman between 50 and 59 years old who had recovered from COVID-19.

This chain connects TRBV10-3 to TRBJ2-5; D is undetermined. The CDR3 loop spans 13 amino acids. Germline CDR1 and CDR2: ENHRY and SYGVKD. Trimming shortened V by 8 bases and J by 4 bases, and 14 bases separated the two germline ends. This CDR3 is CAIGIQPPETQYF. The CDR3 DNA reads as TGTGCCATCGGAATACAGCCCCCAGAGACCCAGTACTTC.

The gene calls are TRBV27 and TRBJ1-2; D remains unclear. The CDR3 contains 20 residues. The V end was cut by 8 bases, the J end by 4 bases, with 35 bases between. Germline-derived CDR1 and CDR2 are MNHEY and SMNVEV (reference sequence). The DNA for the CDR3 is TGTGCCAGCTTTGCCCGATGGGGAGGTGGTCGTGGCCGGGTGAGCTATGGCTACACCTTC. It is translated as CASFARWGGGRGRVSYGYTF.

For the CDR3, the DNA is TGTGCCAGCAGCCGCCCCGGGGGAGACACCGGGGAGCTGTTTTTT. It codes for CASSRPGGDTGELFF. This chain uses TRBV4-2 with TRBJ2-2; D is perhaps TRBD2 (6 bases). Germline lookup yields CDR1 LGHNA and CDR2 YNFKEQ. Deletions cut 4 bases from V and 3 bases from J, with 12 bases between. The CDR3 runs 15 residues.

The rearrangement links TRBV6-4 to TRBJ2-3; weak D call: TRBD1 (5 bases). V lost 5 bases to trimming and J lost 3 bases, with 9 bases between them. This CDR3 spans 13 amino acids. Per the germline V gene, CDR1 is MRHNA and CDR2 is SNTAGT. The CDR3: CASSRGRTDTQYF. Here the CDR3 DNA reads TGTGCCAGCAGTAGGGGCAGGACAGATACGCAGTATTTT.

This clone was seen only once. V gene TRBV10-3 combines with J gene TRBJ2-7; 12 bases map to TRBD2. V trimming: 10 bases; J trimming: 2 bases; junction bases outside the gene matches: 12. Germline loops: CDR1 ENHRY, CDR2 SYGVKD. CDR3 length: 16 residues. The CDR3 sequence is CATIRELAGGTYEQYF. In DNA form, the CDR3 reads TGTGCCACCATCCGGGAACTAGCGGGGGGTACCTACGAGCAGTACTTC.

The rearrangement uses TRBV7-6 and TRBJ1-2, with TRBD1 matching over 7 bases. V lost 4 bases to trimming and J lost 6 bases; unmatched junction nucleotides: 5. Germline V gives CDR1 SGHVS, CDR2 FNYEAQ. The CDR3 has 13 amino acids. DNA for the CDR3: TGTGCCAGCAGCTCCCCTGACAGGGATGGCTACACCTTC. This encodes CASSSPDRDGYTF.

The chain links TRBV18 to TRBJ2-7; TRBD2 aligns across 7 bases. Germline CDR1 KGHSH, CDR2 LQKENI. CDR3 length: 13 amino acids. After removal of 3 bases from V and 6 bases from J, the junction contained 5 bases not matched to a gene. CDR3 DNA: TGTGCCAGCTCACCCCGGTGGGAGGGCGAGCAGTACGTC. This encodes CASSPRWEGEQYV.

The CDR3 protein is CASSPRGYGYTF. The DNA for the CDR3 is TGTGCCAGCAGTCCGCGGGGCTATGGCTACACCTTC. The chain combines TRBV28 with TRBJ1-2, with D unresolved. The germline V gene has CDR1 MDHEN and CDR2 SYDVKM. The V end lost 5 bases, the J end lost 4 bases, and 8 bases lay between the germline ends. The CDR3 sequence is 12 residues long.

The CDR3 is CASSLGGPYNSPLHF. CDR3 nucleotides: TGTGCCAGCAGCTTAGGGGGCCCCTATAATTCACCCCTCCACTTT. The chain combines TRBV7-2 with TRBJ1-6; maybe TRBD1 (5 bases). This CDR3 has 15 amino acids. The V and J ends lost 1 base and 2 bases respectively, with 6 bases between them. Per germline, CDR1 SGHTA and CDR2 FQGNSA.

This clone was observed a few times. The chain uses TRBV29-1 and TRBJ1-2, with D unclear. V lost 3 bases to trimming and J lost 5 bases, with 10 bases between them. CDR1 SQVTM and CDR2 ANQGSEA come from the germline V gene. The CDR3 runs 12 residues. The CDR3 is CSVEWTPYGYTF. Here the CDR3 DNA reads TGCAGCGTTGAGTGGACTCCTTATGGCTACACCTTC.

The CDR3, as DNA: TGCGCCAGCAGCTCCTTACAGGGGTTGAACACTGAAGCTTTCTTT. This sequence encodes CASSSLQGLNTEAFF. The chain couples TRBV5-1 to TRBJ1-1; TRBD1 matches at 7 bases. Per the germline V gene, CDR1 is SGHRS and CDR2 is YFSETQ. The CDR3 loop spans 15 amino acids. V shed 3 bases and J 0 bases; nucleotides not matched to a gene: 5.

The CDR3 DNA sequence: TGTGCCAGCAGTTTGTCGGGGGTCGGTCAGCCCCAGCATTTT. Its protein product is CASSLSGVGQPQHF. This chain joins TRBV28 and TRBJ1-5; possibly TRBD1 for D (5 bases). Trimming took 3 bases from V and 6 from J, leaving 12 bases between them. The germline V gene encodes CDR1 MDHEN and CDR2 SYDVKM. The CDR3 runs to 14 residues.

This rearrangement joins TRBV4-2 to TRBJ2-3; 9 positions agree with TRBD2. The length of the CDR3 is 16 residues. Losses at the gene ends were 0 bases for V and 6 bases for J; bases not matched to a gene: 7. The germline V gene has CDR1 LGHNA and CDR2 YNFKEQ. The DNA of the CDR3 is TGTGCCAGCAGCCAAGAGGGAGCTAGCGGGGCGGATACGCAGTATTTT. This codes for CASSQEGASGADTQYF.

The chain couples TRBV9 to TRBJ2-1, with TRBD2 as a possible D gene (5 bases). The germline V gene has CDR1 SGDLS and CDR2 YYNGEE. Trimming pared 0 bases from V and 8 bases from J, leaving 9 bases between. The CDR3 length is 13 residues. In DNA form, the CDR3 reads TGTGCCAGCAGCGTAGCTCCCGGGGATGAGCAGTTCTTC. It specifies CASSVAPGDEQFF. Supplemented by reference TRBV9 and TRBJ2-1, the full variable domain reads DSGVTQTPKHLITATGQRVTLRCSPRSGDLSVYWYQQSLDQGLQFLIQYYNGEERAKGNILERFSAQQFPDLHSELNLSSLELGDSALYFCASSVAPGDEQFFGPGTRLTVL.

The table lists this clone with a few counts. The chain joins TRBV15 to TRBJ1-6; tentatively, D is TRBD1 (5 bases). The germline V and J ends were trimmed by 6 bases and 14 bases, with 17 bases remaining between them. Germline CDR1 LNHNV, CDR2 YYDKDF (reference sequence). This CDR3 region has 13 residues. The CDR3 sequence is CATRPGARFTLHF. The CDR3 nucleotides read TGTGCCACCAGACCTGGGGCCCGATTCACCCTCCACTTT.

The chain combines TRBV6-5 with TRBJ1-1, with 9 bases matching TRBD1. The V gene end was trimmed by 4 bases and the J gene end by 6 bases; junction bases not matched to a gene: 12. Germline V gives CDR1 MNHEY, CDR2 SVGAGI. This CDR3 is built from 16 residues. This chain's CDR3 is CASSFLQDRGFAEAFF. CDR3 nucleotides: TGTGCCAGCAGTTTTCTTCAGGACAGGGGTTTCGCTGAAGCTTTCTTT.

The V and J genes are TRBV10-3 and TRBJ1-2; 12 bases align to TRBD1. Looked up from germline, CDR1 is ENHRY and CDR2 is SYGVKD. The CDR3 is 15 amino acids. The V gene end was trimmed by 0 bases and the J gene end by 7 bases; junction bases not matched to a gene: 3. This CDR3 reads CAISESGQGAVGYTF. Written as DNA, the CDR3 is TGTGCCATCAGTGAGTCGGGACAGGGGGCGGTTGGCTACACCTTC.

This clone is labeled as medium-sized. CDR3 sequence: CASSRIGRDRENRTEAFF. CDR3 nucleotides: TGTGCCAGCAGCCGTATAGGGCGGGACAGGGAGAATCGAACTGAAGCTTTCTTT. The rearrangement links TRBV21-1 to TRBJ1-1; whether TRBD1, the table's D call, matches the DNA was not checked. TRBV21-1 is a pseudogene locus. The CDR3 has 18 amino acids.

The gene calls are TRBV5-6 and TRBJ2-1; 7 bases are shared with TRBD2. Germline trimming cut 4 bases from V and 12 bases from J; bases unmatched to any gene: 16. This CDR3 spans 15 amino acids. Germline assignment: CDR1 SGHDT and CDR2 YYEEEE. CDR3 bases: TGTGCCAGCAGCCCCGGGGGGATCCAAAGCAACCCGCAGTTCTTC. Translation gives CASSPGGIQSNPQFF. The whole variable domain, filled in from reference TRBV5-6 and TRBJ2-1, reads DAGVTQSPTHLIKTRGQQVTLRCSPKSGHDTVSWYQQALGQGPQFIFQYYEEEERQRGNFPDRFSGHQFPNYSSELNVNALLLGDSALYLCASSPGGIQSNPQFFGPGTRLTVL.

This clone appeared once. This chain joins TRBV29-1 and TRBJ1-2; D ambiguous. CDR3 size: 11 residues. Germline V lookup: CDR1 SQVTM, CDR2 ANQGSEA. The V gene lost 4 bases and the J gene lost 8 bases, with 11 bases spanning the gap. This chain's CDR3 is CSVGRVDGYTF. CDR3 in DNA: TGCAGCGTTGGGCGGGTCGACGGCTACACCTTC.

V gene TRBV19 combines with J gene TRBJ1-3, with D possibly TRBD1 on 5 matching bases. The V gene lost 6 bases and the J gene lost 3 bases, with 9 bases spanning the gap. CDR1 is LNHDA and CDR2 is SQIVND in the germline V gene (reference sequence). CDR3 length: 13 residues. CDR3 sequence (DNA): TGTGCCAGTAGCGCCGACAGTGGAAACACCATATATTTT. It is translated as CASSADSGNTIYF.